This T cell receptor (beta chain) was captured in a study of Ad26.COV2.S vaccination and SARS-CoV-2 variants. Study observations and caveats: There was reportedly substantial breadth in spike-specific CD8+ and CD4+ T cell responses after vaccination.

The assay was immunoSEQ multiplex PCR, and TCRdb's table has in-frame clones only and misses some. The sample carries more than 300,000 clones, about 85% recorded once. This clone has a handful of counts. The antigen is undetermined. This CDR3 has 16 amino acids. Germline V CDR1 and CDR2: MGHRA, YSYEKL. Between the trimmed V and J ends, which lost 1 base and 5 bases, there was a span of 17 bases. Treatment denoted: some 19 received Ad26.COV2.S at low or high dose, single or two shots; about 5 received placebo; per-sample allocation not given. All samples were drawn on day 63, counting from the first vaccine or placebo injection. The donor's status was that of an adult aged 18-55 years in Boston.

This sequence was found in a person between 18 and 65 years old who received the Ad26.COV2.S COVID-19 vaccine or a placebo. The specimen comprised peripheral blood, sampled in a trial of Ad26.COV2.S vaccine versus placebo. The V and J genes are TRBV4-1 and TRBJ1-2; a weak D match, TRBD1 (5 bases). This chain's CDR3 is CASSQVLGRRVYGYTF. CDR3 DNA sequence: TGCGCCAGCAGCCAAGTATTGGGACGGAGAGTGTATGGCTACACCTTC.